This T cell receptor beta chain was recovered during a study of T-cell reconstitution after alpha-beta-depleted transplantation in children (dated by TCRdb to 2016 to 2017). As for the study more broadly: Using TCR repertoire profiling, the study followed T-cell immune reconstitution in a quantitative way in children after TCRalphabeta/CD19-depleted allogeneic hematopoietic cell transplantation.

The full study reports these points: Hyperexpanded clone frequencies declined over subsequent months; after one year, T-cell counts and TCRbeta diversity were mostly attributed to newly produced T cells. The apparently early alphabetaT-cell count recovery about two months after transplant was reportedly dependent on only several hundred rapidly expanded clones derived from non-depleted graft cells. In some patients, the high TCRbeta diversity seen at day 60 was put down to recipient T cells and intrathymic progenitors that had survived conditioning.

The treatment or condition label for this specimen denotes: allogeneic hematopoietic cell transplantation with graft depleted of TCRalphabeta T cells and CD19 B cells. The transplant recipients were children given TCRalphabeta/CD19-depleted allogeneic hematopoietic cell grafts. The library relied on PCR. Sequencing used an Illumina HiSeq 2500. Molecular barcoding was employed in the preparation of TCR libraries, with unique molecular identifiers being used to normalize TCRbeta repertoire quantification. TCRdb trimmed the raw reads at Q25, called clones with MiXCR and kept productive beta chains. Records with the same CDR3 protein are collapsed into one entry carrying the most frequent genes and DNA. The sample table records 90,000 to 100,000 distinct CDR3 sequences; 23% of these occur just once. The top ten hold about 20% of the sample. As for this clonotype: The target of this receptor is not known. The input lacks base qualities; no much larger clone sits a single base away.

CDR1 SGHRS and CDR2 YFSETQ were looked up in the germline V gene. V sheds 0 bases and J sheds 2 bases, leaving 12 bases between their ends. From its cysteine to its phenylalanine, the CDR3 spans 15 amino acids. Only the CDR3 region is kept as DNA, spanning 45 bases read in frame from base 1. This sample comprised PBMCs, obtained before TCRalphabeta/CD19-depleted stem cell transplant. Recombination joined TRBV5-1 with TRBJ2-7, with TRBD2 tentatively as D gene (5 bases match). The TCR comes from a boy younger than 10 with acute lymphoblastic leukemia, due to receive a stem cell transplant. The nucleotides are TGCGCCAGCAGCTTGGCATACGGGGTCCCCTACGAGCAGTACTTC. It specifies CASSLAYGVPYEQYF.